This T cell receptor (beta chain) was identified during a study of human T cells and chemical hapten exposure. This CDR3 is 16 amino acids long. CDR1 SGHNT and CDR2 YYREEE come from the germline V gene (reference sequence). The trim removed 5 bases at V and 1 base at J, leaving 8 bases unmatched. Time point here: pre-sensitization, week 0. Treatment given: therapeutic diphenylcyclopropenone sensitization with weekly scalp DPC. Samples of blood were obtained prior to the application of each patch test. This clonotype was detected a few times. Via MiXCR, TCRdb re-called the RACE reads, giving one row per CDR3 protein. The table lists about 40,000 distinct CDR3 sequences, roughly a tenth of them singletons.

The rearrangement links TRBV5-4 to TRBJ2-5, with 10 bases identical to TRBD1. Sample: whole blood, taken in connection with sensitization to the hapten diphenylcyclopropenone (DPC). The receptor comes from a man aged 30 to 39 with alopecia areata. Some clones in this sample may be carry-over from other donors' samples. The CDR3 sequence: CASRRGTGASQETQYF. CDR3 DNA: TGTGCCAGCAGACGCGGGACAGGGGCGTCCCAAGAGACCCAGTACTTC.